The present entry profiles one TCR beta chain with its context. Its antigen is not identified. The sample is drawn from a study of PD-1 blockade in classical Hodgkin lymphoma. The repertoire was sequenced with immunoSEQ multiplex PCR; TCRdb's copy has only in-frame clones and lacks some. The sample lists about 43,000 clones; approximately 70% were seen once. The CDR3 consists of 11 residues. General observations from the study: Nivolumab initiation under 1 year post-ASCT meant exclusion.

Autologous stem cell transplantation was followed by relapse in every patient, and brentuximab vedotin exposure varied. This sequence was found in a human donor with classical Hodgkin lymphoma. This material consisted of peripheral blood mononuclear cells (PBMCs), taken before the second cycle of nivolumab. The V gene is TRBV23-1, the J gene TRBJ1-5; 8 bases line up with TRBD1. Being an ORF, TRBV23-1 has a function that is uncertain. Written as DNA, the CDR3 is TGCGTGACGCAACAAGAGGACAGGGAGCATTTT. As protein: CVTQQEDREHF.